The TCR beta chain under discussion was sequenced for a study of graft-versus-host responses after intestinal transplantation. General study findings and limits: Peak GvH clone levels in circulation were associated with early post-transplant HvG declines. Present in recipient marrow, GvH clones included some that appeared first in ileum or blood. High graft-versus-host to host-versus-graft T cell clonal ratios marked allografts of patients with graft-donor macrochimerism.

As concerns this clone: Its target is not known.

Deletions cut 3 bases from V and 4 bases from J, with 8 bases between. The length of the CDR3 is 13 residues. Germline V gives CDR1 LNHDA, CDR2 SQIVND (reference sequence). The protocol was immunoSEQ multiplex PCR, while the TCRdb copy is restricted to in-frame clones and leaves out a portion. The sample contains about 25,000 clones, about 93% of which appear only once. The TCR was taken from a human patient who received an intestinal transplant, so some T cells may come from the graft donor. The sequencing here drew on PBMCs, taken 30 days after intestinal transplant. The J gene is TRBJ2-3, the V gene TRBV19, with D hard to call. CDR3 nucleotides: TGTGCCAGTAGTATCCGGGTCTCAGATACGCAGTATTTT. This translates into CASSIRVSDTQYF. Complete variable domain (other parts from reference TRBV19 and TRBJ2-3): DGGITQSPKYLFRKEGQNVTLSCEQNLNHDAMYWYRQDPGQGLRLIYYSQIVNDFQKGDIAEGYSVSREKKESFPLTVTSAQKNPTAFYLCASSIRVSDTQYFGPGTRLTVL.